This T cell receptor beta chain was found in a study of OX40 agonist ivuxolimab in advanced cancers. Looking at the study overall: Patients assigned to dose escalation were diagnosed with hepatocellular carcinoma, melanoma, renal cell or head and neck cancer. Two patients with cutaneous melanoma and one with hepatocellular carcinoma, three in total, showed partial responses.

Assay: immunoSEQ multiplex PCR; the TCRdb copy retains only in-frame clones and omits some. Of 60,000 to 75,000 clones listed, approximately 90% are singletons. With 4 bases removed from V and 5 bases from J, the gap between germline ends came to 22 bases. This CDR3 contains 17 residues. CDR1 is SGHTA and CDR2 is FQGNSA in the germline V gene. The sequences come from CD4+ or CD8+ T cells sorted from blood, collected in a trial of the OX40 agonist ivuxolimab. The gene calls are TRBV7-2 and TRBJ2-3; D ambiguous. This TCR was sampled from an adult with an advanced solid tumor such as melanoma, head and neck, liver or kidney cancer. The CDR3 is CASSSQAPAMGGDTQYF. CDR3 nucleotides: TGTGCCAGCAGCTCCCAGGCCCCAGCGATGGGCGGAGATACGCAGTATTTT.